Listed here are 16 T cell receptor beta chains from one sample, sequenced in a study of tumor and adjacent non-tumor tissue in lung cancer. No cell sorting was done before RNA was extracted from the tissue. TCRbeta libraries were built with three rounds of nested PCR, modified from ARM-PCR. TCRdb fed the multiplex PCR reads into MiXCR, producing one record per CDR3 protein. The repertoire holds about 110,000 distinct CDR3 sequences, with approximately 84% as singletons. The sequenced sample consisted of lung tumor tissue. These receptors came from a man in his 70s with non-small cell lung cancer.

This clonotype was recorded only once. The rearrangement joins TRBV28 to TRBJ2-7, with D possibly matching TRBD2 (5 bases). The J call may be in error: the DNA end matches TRBJ2-1 better. The germline V gene encodes CDR1 MDHEN and CDR2 SYDVKM. This CDR3 has 14 residues. CDR3 amino acids: CASSLIDSRGEQFF. The CDR3 nucleotides are TGTGCCAGCAGTTTAATCGATTCAAGAGGGGAGCAGTTCTTC.

To note about this clonotype: This clone may be a read error of a much larger clone one base away. This chain uses TRBV6-2 or TRBV6-3 with TRBJ1-2; D remains unclear. CDR3 length: 12 residues. Per the germline V gene, CDR1 is MNHEY and CDR2 is SVGEGT. This CDR3 is CASSYRQNGYAF. The CDR3 coding sequence is TGTGCCAGCAGTTACCGGCAGAATGGCTACGCCTTC.

To note about this clonotype: At one end the junction does not follow the germline gene, possibly because of a read error. The rearrangement joins TRBV11-2 to TRBJ2-3; 10 bases fit TRBD2. The CDR3 consists of 21 residues. Per the germline V gene, CDR1 is SGHAT and CDR2 is FQNNGV. The CDR3, as DNA: TGCGCCAGCAGCTTAGTCCTCAGGGCTAGCGGGGGCCTCTCTAAAGCAGATACGCAGTATTTT. Protein product: CASSLVLRASGGLSKADTQYF.

The chain couples TRBV5-1 to TRBJ2-5; 7 nucleotides align to TRBD2. Germline assignment: CDR1 SGHRS and CDR2 YFSETQ. J gave up 0 bases and V 4 bases, and 12 bases lay outside the gene matches. The CDR3 contains 17 residues. The CDR3 nucleotides are TGCGCCAGCAGCGCGGGACTATCGGCGCTGTACCAAGAGACCCAGTACTTC. Its translation is CASSAGLSALYQETQYF.

The CDR3 bases are TGCGCCAGTAGGTTCCCGGGACTCTCTTCTCATGAGCAGTTCTTC. It specifies CASRFPGLSSHEQFF. V is TRBV10-2 and J is TRBJ2-1; maybe TRBD2 (6 bases). Germline loops: CDR1 WSHSY, CDR2 SAAADI. The CDR3 consists of 15 residues. The ends were cut back, 9 bases at V and 8 bases at J, with 23 bases in the middle.

As for this clonotype: A much larger clone sits a single nucleotide away, making a read error possible. V and J are TRBV28 and TRBJ2-5; D perhaps matches TRBD2 (6 bases). V lost 6 bases and J 2 bases, leaving 13 bases between the germline ends. The CDR3 sequence is 14 residues long. Per germline, CDR1 MDHEN and CDR2 SYDVKM. CDR3 DNA: TGTGCCAGCAGGACTAACGGGACTCAAGAGACCCAGTACTTC. It specifies CASRTNGTQETQYF.

A word on this clonotype: One junction end disagrees with the germline gene, perhaps due to a read error. The chain joins TRBV20-1 to TRBJ1-1; D may be TRBD1 (5 bases). The CDR3 has 17 amino acids. Germline CDR1 and CDR2: DFQATT and SNEGSKA (reference sequence). CDR3 sequence reads: CSARDGETRDSNIEAFF. In DNA, the CDR3 is TGCAGTGCTAGAGATGGCGAGACAAGGGACTCGAACATTGAAGCTTTCTTT.

Many counts were recorded for this clonotype. The chain combines TRBV7-9 with TRBJ1-3; D might be TRBD1 (5 bases). This CDR3 contains 15 residues. Germline lookup yields CDR1 SEHNR and CDR2 FQNEAQ (reference sequence). V lost 2 bases and J lost 3, with 11 bases in between. CDR3 sequence: CASSLTGARGNTIYF. CDR3 DNA: TGTGCCAGCAGCTTAACAGGAGCACGTGGAAACACCATATATTTT.

V gene TRBV10-3 combines with J gene TRBJ1-6, with D tentatively TRBD1 (5 bases). The V and J ends lost 2 bases and 6 bases respectively, with 11 bases between them. The CDR3 consists of 15 residues. Germline values: CDR1 ENHRY, CDR2 SYGVKD. CDR3 in DNA: TGTGCCATCAGTGAGCAGGGTTCGGGTAATTCACCCCTCCACTTT. Translation gives CAISEQGSGNSPLHF.

This clonotype was seen only once. A read error may explain this, as a much larger clone is one base away. This chain uses TRBV5-6 with TRBJ2-7; D may be TRBD2 (6 bases). Looked up from germline, CDR1 is SGHDT and CDR2 is YYEEEE. V lost 4 bases and J lost 3, with 17 bases in between. The CDR3 loop spans 15 amino acids. CDR3 bases: TGTGCCAGCAGCCTGGGGACTGGCAGGGTCTACGAGCAGTACTTC. Encoded protein: CASSLGTGRVYEQYF.

CDR3 coding DNA: TGTGCCAACAGACCCGGAATAGCGGGGCGCAGGGAACAGTTCTTC. Amino acid sequence: CANRPGIAGRREQFF. The genes are TRBV12-3 or TRBV12-4 and TRBJ2-1; 8 bases are shared with TRBD2. The CDR3 is 15 amino acids. The V gene end was trimmed by 10 bases and the J gene end by 13 bases; junction bases not matched to a gene: 21.

J is TRBJ1-1 and V is TRBV20-1; perhaps TRBD1 as D (5 bases). This CDR3 contains 17 residues. Between the trimmed V and J ends, which lost 0 bases and 0 bases, there was a span of 17 bases. The germline V gene encodes CDR1 DFQATT and CDR2 SNEGSKA (reference sequence). DNA for the CDR3: TGCAGTGCTAGAGATGGCGAGACGGGGGACTTGAACACTGAAGCTTTCTTT. It encodes CSARDGETGDLNTEAFF.

In its sample, this clonotype was seen once. A read error is likely, as this CDR3 ends without the conserved phenylalanine or tryptophan. CDR3 amino acids: CASSGLAGGPSTAGEQYL. The CDR3 DNA reads as TGTGCCAGCAGTGGACTAGCGGGAGGCCCCTCGACGGCTGGAGAGCAGTACCTC. The chain joins TRBV6-1 to TRBJ2-7; 13 bases match TRBD2. This CDR3 has 18 residues. The J segment lost 7 bases and the V segment lost 4 bases, leaving 16 bases of the junction unmatched. Germline V gives CDR1 MNHNS, CDR2 SASEGT.

Note on this clonotype: Since the CDR3 does not end with the conserved phenylalanine or tryptophan, this likely comes from a read error. The chain carries TRBV6-5 and TRBJ2-2, with 9 bases matching TRBD2. Trimming took 0 bases from V and 5 from J; bases not matched to a gene: 7. Germline-derived CDR1 and CDR2 are MNHEY and SVGAGI. The CDR3 is made up of 17 amino acids. The CDR3 reads CASSYSILAGRTGELFS. CDR3 nucleotide sequence: TGTGCCAGCAGTTACTCAATCCTAGCGGGAAGGACCGGGGAGCTGTTTTCT.

In regard to this clonotype: A much larger clone lies one base from this, so it may be a read error. The chain joins TRBV20-1 to TRBJ2-1; 9 nucleotides align to TRBD2. CDR3 length equals 13 residues. J lost 8 bases, V lost 8 bases, and 10 bases had no gene match. Germline-derived CDR1 and CDR2 are DFQATT and SNEGSKA (reference sequence). Here the CDR3 DNA reads TGCAGTCAAACGCGGGGGGGCATCTATGAGCAGTTCTTC. Amino acids: CSQTRGGIYEQFF.

A note on this clonotype: The junction does not match germline at one end; this may be a read error. The rearrangement links TRBV6-6 to TRBJ1-5; 7 bases agree with TRBD1. Germline CDR1 and CDR2: MNHNY and SVGAGI (reference sequence). The CDR3 spans 18 residues. The DNA for the CDR3 is TGTGCCAGCGGTTACTTCGGGTGGGGACAGAATAACAATCAGTCCCAGCACTTT. As protein: CASGYFGWGQNNNQSQHF.